This entry lists 19 T cell receptor beta chains sequenced from one sample in a study of T cell changes during pregnancy in multiple sclerosis. TCRdb's copy holds only in-frame clones and misses some; the assay was immunoSEQ multiplex PCR. Altogether 40,000 to 60,000 clones are present, almost 90% being singletons, with the ten largest covering 1.4% to 1.5%. This specimen consisted of peripheral blood, obtained in the first trimester of pregnancy. The origin of the receptors is a female donor in good health, enrolled as a control in a pregnancy study.

The chain is built from TRBV5-8 and TRBJ2-1, with 13 positions matching TRBD2. Trimming took 0 bases from V and 10 from J; bases not matched to a gene: 4. There are 15 residues in the CDR3. Germline loops: CDR1 SGHTS, CDR2 YDEGEE. For the CDR3, the DNA is TGTGCCAGCAGCTTGGGGACTAGCGGGAGTTGGGAGCAGTTCTTC. Its translation is CASSLGTSGSWEQFF.

This sequence joins TRBV7-8 and TRBJ2-3; possibly TRBD1 for D (6 bases). Germline CDR1 reads SGHVS; CDR2 reads FQNEAQ. Between the trimmed V and J ends, which lost 1 base and 5 bases, there was a span of 10 bases. The CDR3 consists of 14 residues. The CDR3 reads CASSLGGGGDTQYF. CDR3 coding DNA: TGTGCCAGCAGCTTAGGAGGGGGTGGAGATACGCAGTATTTT.

This chain joins TRBV14 and TRBJ2-1, with 9 bases identical to TRBD1. CDR1 SGHDN and CDR2 FVKESK come from the germline V gene. The CDR3 runs to 15 residues. V shed 4 bases, J shed 3 bases, and the junction held 4 bases outside the gene matches. This CDR3 is CASSLGQGYYNEQFF. The CDR3 DNA is TGTGCCAGCAGCCTGGGACAGGGATACTACAATGAGCAGTTCTTC. Variable domain in full (rest from reference TRBV14 and TRBJ2-1): EAGVTQFPSHSVIEKGQTVTLRCDPISGHDNLYWYRRVMGKEIKFLLHFVKESKQDESGMPNNRFLAERTGGTYSTLKVQPAELEDSGVYFCASSLGQGYYNEQFFGPGTRLTVL.

In DNA form, the CDR3 reads TGTGCCAGTAAGGACAGTCAGGAAAAACTGTTTTTT. It codes for CASKDSQEKLFF. The J gene is TRBJ1-4, the V gene TRBV19; D possibly corresponds to TRBD1 (6 bases). The CDR3 is 12 amino acids. CDR1 is LNHDA and CDR2 is SQIVND in the germline V gene (reference sequence). The V and J ends lost 7 bases and 8 bases respectively, with 11 bases between them.

CDR3 nucleotides: TGTGCCAGCAGCTTGGAGGGACTAGCGGGGGGCTCGATAAGAACAGATACGCAGTATTTT. This translates into CASSLEGLAGGSIRTDTQYF. The V call is TRBV5-4, the J call TRBJ2-3; TRBD2 aligns across 15 bases. Trimming cost V 0 bases and J 3 bases; bases outside gene matches: 11. The germline gives CDR1 SGHNT, CDR2 YYREEE (reference sequence). The CDR3 loop spans 20 amino acids.

The J gene is TRBJ2-5, the V gene TRBV28; tentative D call: TRBD1 (5 bases). Germline values: CDR1 MDHEN, CDR2 SYDVKM. This CDR3 is built from 15 residues. Trimming took 5 bases from V and 0 from J, leaving 13 bases between them. The DNA of the CDR3 is TGTGCCAGCAGTCCAGAACAGGAGTACCAAGAGACCCAGTACTTC. Translation gives CASSPEQEYQETQYF.

V gene TRBV5-1 combines with J gene TRBJ1-2; D not certain. Germline V gene lookup returns CDR1 SGHRS and CDR2 YFSETQ. The CDR3 sequence is 15 residues long. V lost 0 bases to trimming and J lost 6 bases, with 15 bases between them. CDR3 in amino acids: CASSLASWTLNGYTF. The CDR3 region has the DNA TGCGCCAGCAGCTTGGCCTCCTGGACTTTAAATGGCTACACCTTC.

The CDR3 DNA reads TGCGCCAGCAGCCAAGAGTCTCCGGGACAGAGGAGTTACTATGGCTACACCTTC. The encoded protein is CASSQESPGQRSYYGYTF. The J gene is TRBJ1-2, the V gene TRBV4-1; 7 nucleotides line up with TRBD1. The germline gives CDR1 MGHRA, CDR2 YSYEKL. This CDR3 is built from 18 residues. Trimming removed 0 bases from V and 3 bases from J; junction bases left unmatched: 13.

The chain carries TRBV7-9 and TRBJ2-5; no reliable D call. The V gene's germline CDR1 is SEHNR and CDR2 FQNEAQ (reference sequence). The CDR3 runs 13 residues. Trimming removed 3 bases from V and 2 bases from J, with 7 bases in between. The DNA of the CDR3 is TGTGCCAGCAGCTTTGGCGGACAAGAGACCCAGTACTTC. Translated: CASSFGGQETQYF.

The genes are TRBV4-1 and TRBJ2-3; no clear D. CDR1 and CDR2 from the germline V gene are MGHRA and YSYEKL. V lost 0 bases to trimming and J lost 4 bases, with 14 bases between them. The CDR3 runs 16 residues. CDR3 loop: CASSQENVRGSDTQYF. CDR3 nucleotide sequence: TGCGCCAGCAGCCAAGAGAATGTGAGAGGCTCAGATACGCAGTATTTT.

J is TRBJ2-2 and V is TRBV30, with 10 bases lining up with TRBD1. Per the germline V gene, CDR1 is GTSNPN and CDR2 is SVGIG (reference sequence). The CDR3 covers 18 residues. Trimming cost V 4 bases and J 1 base; bases outside gene matches: 12. The DNA of the CDR3 is TGTGCCTGGAACCACCGGGACAGGGGCCTTATGAACACCGGGGAGCTGTTTTTT. Its translation is CAWNHRDRGLMNTGELFF.

The CDR3 is CASSPWTSDNTQYF. The CDR3 DNA sequence: TGTGCCAGCAGCCCCTGGACTAGCGATAATACGCAGTATTTT. This chain joins TRBV4-2 and TRBJ2-3; the match to TRBD2 covers 9 bases. Germline values: CDR1 LGHNA, CDR2 YNFKEQ. The CDR3 is 14 residues long. Trimming removed 4 bases from V and 7 bases from J; junction bases left unmatched: 6.

The V call is TRBV25-1, the J call TRBJ2-7; TRBD1 aligns across 7 bases. V shed 3 bases and J 3 bases; nucleotides not matched to a gene: 2. Per germline, CDR1 MGHDK and CDR2 SYGVNS. This CDR3 contains 13 residues. CDR3 sequence reads: CASSERGRYEQYF. DNA of the CDR3: TGTGCCAGCAGTGAGAGGGGGCGCTACGAGCAGTACTTC.

The genes are TRBV6-1 and TRBJ2-1; 9 bases are a match to TRBD1. The CDR3 contains 15 residues. Germline V CDR1 and CDR2: MNHNS, SASEGT. Trimming took 6 bases from V and 2 from J; bases not matched to a gene: 5. The CDR3 region has the DNA TGTGCCAGCAGCCGACAGGGGGGAGCCTACAATGAGCAGTTCTTC. This sequence encodes CASSRQGGAYNEQFF.

A note on this clone: Mismatch with germline at one junction end may stem from a read error. V is TRBV20-1 and J is TRBJ1-2; D gene uncertain. This CDR3 is built from 11 residues. CDR1 and CDR2 from the germline V gene are DFQATT and SNEGSKA (reference sequence). The DNA for the CDR3 is TGCACCTGCGAGAGAGGCTATGTCTACACCTTC. This sequence encodes CTCERGYVYTF.

The rearrangement links TRBV7-2 to TRBJ2-7; 13 nucleotides agree with TRBD2. The CDR3 is 17 residues long. Germline lookup yields CDR1 SGHTA and CDR2 FQGNSA. Losses at the gene ends were 5 bases for V and 0 bases for J; bases not matched to a gene: 7. The CDR3 region has the DNA TGTGCCAGCAGCCCTTGGACTAGCGGGGGCCACTCCTACGAGCAGTACTTC. This gives the protein CASSPWTSGGHSYEQYF.

This clone was seen a single time. The rearrangement uses TRBV28 and TRBJ2-7; 9 bases are shared with TRBD1. Germline CDR1 MDHEN, CDR2 SYDVKM. This CDR3 has 14 residues. The ends lost 7 bases at V and 3 bases at J; junction bases unmatched: 7. The CDR3 region is CASTVWDRVYEQYF. The CDR3, as DNA: TGTGCCAGCACGGTCTGGGACAGGGTCTACGAGCAGTACTTC.

The chain employs TRBV7-2 and TRBJ1-5; D not certain. CDR1 SGHTA and CDR2 FQGNSA come from the germline V gene. This CDR3 has 12 amino acids. Trimming left V 5 bases short and J 3 bases short, with 5 bases between. The CDR3: CASSRDNQPQHF. The CDR3 DNA reads TGTGCCAGCAGCCGGGACAATCAGCCCCAGCATTTT.

Note on this clone: Other DNA sequences in the same sample also yield this CDR3. The chain combines TRBV29-1 with TRBJ2-2; TRBD2 matches at 7 bases. Germline assignment: CDR1 SQVTM and CDR2 ANQGSEA. This CDR3 contains 13 residues. V lost 4 bases to trimming and J lost 2 bases; unmatched junction nucleotides: 1. CDR3 bases: TGCAGCGTTGGGGGGGGAAACACCGGGGAGCTGTTTTTT. Encoded protein: CSVGGGNTGELFF.